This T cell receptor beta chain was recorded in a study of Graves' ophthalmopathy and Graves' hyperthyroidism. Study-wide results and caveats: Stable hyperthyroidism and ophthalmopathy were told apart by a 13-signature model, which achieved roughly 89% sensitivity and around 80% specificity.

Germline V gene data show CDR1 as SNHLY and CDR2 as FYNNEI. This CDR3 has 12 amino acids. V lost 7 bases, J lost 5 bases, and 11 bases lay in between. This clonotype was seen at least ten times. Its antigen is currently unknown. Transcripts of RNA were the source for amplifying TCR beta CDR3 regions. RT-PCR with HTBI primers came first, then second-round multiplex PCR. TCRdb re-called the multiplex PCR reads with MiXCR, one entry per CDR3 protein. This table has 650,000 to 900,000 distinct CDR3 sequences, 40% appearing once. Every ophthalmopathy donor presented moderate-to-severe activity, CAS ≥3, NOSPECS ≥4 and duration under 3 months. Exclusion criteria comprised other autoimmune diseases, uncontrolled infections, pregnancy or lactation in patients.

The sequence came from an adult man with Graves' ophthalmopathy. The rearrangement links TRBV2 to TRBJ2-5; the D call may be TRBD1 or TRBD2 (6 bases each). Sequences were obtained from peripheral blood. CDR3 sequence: CASIGGGETQYF. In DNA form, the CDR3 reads TGTGCCAGCATCGGGGGCGGGGAGACCCAGTACTTC.